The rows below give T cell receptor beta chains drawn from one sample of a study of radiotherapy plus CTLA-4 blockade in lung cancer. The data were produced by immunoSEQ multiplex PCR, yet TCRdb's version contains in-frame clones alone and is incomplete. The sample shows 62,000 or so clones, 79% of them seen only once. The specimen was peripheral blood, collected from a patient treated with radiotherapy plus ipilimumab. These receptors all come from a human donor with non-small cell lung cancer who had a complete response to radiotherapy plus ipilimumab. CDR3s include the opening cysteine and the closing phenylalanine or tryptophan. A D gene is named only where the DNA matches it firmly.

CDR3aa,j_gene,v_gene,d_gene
CASSLTPRDTNTQYF,TRBJ2-3,TRBV5-1,NA
CASSNPDRRGTAQYF,TRBJ2-5,TRBV5-1,NA
CASSHTWGASTDTQYF,TRBJ2-3,TRBV7-8,NA
CATSRDYGTQNTGELFF,TRBJ2-2,TRBV15,NA
CASSLSGLTVETQYF,TRBJ2-5,TRBV7-9,NA
CASSVDRDQPQHF,TRBJ1-5,TRBV19,TRBD1
CASSLGRTLSNQPQHF,TRBJ1-5,TRBV7-2,NA
CASSWGVGNTIYF,TRBJ1-3,TRBV9,NA
CASSPKLQGAGGYTF,TRBJ1-2,TRBV7-8,TRBD1
CASSKEARGNEAFF,TRBJ1-1,TRBV21-1,NA
CASGLSGGTGELFF,TRBJ2-2,TRBV12-5,NA
CASSQGVGYGYTF,TRBJ1-2,TRBV13,NA
CASSEEVLRDTQYF,TRBJ2-3,TRBV6-1,NA
CAISESRDTEAFF,TRBJ1-1,TRBV10-3,NA
CASSTLAGGPYEQYF,TRBJ2-7,TRBV7-6,TRBD2
CASTPGTANTEAFF,TRBJ1-1,TRBV6-1,TRBD1
CASSQARDRDEQFF,TRBJ2-1,TRBV4-1,NA
CASRTGFSGNTIYF,TRBJ1-3,TRBV2,TRBD1
CASSPNPGQQQAFF,TRBJ1-1,TRBV7-9,TRBD1
CASRLQGGNTEAFF,TRBJ1-1,TRBV6-4,TRBD1
CASSPGTGGQPQHF,TRBJ1-5,TRBV11-2,TRBD1
CASSLDPAPGTEQFF,TRBJ2-1,TRBV11-3,NA
CASRAGTVRQPQHF,TRBJ1-5,TRBV10-2,TRBD1
CAISELGQGGYEQYF,TRBJ2-7,TRBV10-3,TRBD1
CASSPSPQETQYF,TRBJ2-5,TRBV18,NA
CASSYGPLKDTQYF,TRBJ2-3,TRBV5-5,NA
CASSQLRGGYGYTF,TRBJ1-2,TRBV4-3,NA
CASSIGFRGELFF,TRBJ2-2,TRBV19,NA
CASSLRTGGPTDTQYF,TRBJ2-3,TRBV4-1,TRBD1
CASSYDGGRGNEQFF,TRBJ2-1,TRBV6-5,NA
CASSINFQPQHF,TRBJ1-5,TRBV19,NA
CASSPPKTEAFF,TRBJ1-1,TRBV6-1,NA
CASSRSTGRTNYGYTF,TRBJ1-2,TRBV5-6,NA
CASSDRKGGTEAFF,TRBJ1-1,TRBV18,NA
CASSPSNQGHEQYF,TRBJ2-7,TRBV5-1,NA
CSVEGGLGTQYF,TRBJ2-5,TRBV29-1,NA
CASHVGGGITGELFF,TRBJ2-2,TRBV19,TRBD2
CASRGGGTGADTQYF,TRBJ2-3,TRBV6-5,TRBD1
CASNRDRSNVEQFF,TRBJ2-1,TRBV19,TRBD1
CASSRRMKRGETSAVQETQYF,TRBJ2-5,TRBV4-1,NA
CATSGIDYGYTF,TRBJ1-2,TRBV15,NA
CASSDGSGGLVETQYF,TRBJ2-5,TRBV2,TRBD2
CSASGSDEQYF,TRBJ2-7,TRBV20-1,NA
CASSPRQGSTDTQYF,TRBJ2-3,TRBV7-2,TRBD1
CASSLKGGRAGETQYF,TRBJ2-5,TRBV7-2,TRBD2
CASRRAGGMADTQYF,TRBJ2-3,TRBV6-6,TRBD1
CASRSWTVDYGYTF,TRBJ1-2,TRBV6-5,NA
CASSLDFQNNQPQHF,TRBJ1-5,TRBV5-1,NA
CASSHPPDTQYF,TRBJ2-3,TRBV4-1,NA
CAWSAGLQETQYF,TRBJ2-5,TRBV30,NA
CASQMADTQYF,TRBJ2-3,TRBV6-6,NA
CASSASRTSNEQFF,TRBJ2-1,TRBV10-1,TRBD2
CASSIDLAKANYGYTF,TRBJ1-2,TRBV19,NA
CASSQRQFNEKLFF,TRBJ1-4,TRBV7-8,NA